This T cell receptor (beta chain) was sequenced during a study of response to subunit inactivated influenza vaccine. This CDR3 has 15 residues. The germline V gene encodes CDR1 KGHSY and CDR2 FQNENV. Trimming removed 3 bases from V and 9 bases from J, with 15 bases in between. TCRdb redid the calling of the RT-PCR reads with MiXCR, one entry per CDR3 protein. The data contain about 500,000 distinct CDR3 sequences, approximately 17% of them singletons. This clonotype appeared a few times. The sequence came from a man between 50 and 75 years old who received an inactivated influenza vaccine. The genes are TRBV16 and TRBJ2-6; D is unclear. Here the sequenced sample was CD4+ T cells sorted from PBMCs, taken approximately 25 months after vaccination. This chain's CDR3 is CASSQQAAGGNVLTF. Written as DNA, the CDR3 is TGTGCCAGCAGCCAGCAGGCTGCAGGTGGCAACGTCCTGACTTTC.